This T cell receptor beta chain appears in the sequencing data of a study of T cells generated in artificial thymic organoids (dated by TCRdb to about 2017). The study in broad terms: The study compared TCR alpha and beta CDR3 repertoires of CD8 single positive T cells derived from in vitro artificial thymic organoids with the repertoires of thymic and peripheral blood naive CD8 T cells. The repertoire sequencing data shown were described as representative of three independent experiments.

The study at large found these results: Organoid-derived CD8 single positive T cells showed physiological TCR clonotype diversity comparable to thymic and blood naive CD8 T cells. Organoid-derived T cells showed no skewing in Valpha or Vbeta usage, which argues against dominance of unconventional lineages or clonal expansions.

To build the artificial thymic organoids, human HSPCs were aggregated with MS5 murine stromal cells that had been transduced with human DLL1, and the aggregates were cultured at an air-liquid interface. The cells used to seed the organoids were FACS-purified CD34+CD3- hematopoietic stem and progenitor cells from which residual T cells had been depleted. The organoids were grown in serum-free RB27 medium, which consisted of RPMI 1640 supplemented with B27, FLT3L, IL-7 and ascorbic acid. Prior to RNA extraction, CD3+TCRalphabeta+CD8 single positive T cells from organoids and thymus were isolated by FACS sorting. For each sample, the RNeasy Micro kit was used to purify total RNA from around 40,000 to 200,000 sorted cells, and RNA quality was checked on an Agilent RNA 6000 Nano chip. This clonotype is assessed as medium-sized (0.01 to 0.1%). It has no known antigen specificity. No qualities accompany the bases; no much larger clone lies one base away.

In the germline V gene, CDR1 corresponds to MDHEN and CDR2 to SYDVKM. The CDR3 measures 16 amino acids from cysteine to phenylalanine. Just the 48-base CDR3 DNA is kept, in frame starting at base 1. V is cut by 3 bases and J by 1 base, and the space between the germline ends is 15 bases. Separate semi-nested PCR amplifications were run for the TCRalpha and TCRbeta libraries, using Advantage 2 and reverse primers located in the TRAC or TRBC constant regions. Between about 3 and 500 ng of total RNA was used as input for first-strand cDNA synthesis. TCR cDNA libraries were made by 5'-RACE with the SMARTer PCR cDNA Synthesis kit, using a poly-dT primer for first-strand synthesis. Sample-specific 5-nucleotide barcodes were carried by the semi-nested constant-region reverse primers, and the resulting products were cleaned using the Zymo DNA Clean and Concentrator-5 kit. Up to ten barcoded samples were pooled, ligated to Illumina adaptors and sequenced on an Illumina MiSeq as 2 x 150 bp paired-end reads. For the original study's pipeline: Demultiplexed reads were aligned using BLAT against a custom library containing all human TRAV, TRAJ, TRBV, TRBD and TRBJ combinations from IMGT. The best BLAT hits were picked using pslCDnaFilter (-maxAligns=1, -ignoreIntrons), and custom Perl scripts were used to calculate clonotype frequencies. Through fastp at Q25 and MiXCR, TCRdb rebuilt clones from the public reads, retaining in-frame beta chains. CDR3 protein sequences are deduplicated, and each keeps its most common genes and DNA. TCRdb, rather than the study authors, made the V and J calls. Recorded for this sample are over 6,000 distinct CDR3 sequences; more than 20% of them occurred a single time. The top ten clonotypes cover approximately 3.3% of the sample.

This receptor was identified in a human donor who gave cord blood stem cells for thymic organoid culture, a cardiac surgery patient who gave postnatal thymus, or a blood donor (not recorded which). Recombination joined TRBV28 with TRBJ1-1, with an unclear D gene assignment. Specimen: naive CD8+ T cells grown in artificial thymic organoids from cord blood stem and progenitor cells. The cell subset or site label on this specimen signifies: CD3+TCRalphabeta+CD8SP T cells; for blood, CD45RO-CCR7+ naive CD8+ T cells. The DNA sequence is TGTGCCAGCAGTTTGCAGTCCTTAAGGAGGAACACTGAAGCTTTCTTT. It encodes CASSLQSLRRNTEAFF.